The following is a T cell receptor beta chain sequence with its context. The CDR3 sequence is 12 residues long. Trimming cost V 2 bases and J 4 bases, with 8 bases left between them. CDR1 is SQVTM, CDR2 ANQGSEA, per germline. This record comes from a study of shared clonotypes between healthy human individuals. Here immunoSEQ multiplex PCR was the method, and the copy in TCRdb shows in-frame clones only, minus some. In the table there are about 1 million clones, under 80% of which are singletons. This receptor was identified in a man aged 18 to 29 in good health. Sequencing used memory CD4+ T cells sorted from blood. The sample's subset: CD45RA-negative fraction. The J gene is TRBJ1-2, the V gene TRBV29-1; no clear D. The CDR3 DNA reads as TGCAGCGTTGAAAATCCGATCTATGGCTACACCTTC. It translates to CSVENPIYGYTF.